This entry concerns a single T cell receptor beta chain. The CDR3 sequence is 14 residues long. Germline assignment: CDR1 SGDLS and CDR2 YYNGEE. With 5 bases removed from V and 6 bases from J, the gap between germline ends came to 15 bases. This record comes from a study of blood T cell repertoires in COVID-19. In the study overall: Samples of COVID-19 (acute and convalescent) were obtained from the United States, Italy and Spain.

In the original processing: Reference gene primers were amplified, and this amplification served to estimate nucleated cell counts. Sequencing used immunoSEQ multiplex PCR; TCRdb keeps in-frame clones, though not all of them. V and J calls plus clone size are reproduced from that table; the DNA served to infer D and trimming. The table lists about 250,000 clones, approximately 90% of them singletons. This clonotype was sampled from a man younger than 45 with acute or convalescent COVID-19. The sample consisted of peripheral blood. The chain joins TRBV9 to TRBJ1-5, with TRBD1 as a possible D gene (6 bases). The CDR3 loop reads CASSKQGGRQPQHF. Here the CDR3 DNA reads TGTGCCAGCAGTAAACAGGGAGGGCGTCAGCCCCAGCATTTT. Filled out from reference TRBV9 and TRBJ1-5, the complete variable domain reads DSGVTQTPKHLITATGQRVTLRCSPRSGDLSVYWYQQSLDQGLQFLIQYYNGEERAKGNILERFSAQQFPDLHSELNLSSLELGDSALYFCASSKQGGRQPQHFGDGTRLSIL.